This T cell receptor (beta chain) was sequenced during a study of monozygotic twins with inflammatory bowel disease. The CDR3 has 13 amino acids. Germline CDR1 and CDR2: MNHEY and SMNVEV (reference sequence). Reanalyzing the 5' RACE reads, TCRdb keeps one entry per CDR3 protein, without DNA. Recorded here are some 440,000 distinct CDR3 sequences; the top ten clones represent 2% to 2.5%. Every single donor had an approximately 2.5 ml blood sample drawn. The chain carries TRBV27 and TRBJ2-7. The sample taken for sequencing was blood. The receptor was isolated from a human donor with ulcerative colitis or Crohn's disease, or a healthy co-twin of an affected twin (not recorded which). The CDR3 loop is CASSSAGPYEQYF.